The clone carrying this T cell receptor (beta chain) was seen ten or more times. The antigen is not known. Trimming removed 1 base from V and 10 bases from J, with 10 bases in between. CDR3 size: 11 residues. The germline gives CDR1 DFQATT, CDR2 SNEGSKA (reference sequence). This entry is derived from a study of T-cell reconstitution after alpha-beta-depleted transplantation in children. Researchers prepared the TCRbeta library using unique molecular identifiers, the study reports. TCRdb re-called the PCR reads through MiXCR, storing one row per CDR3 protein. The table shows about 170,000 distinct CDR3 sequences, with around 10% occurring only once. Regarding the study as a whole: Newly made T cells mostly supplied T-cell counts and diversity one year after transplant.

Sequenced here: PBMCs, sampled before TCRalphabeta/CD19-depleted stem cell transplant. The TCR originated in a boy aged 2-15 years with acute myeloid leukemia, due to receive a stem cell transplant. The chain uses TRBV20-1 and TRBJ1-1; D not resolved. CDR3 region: CSARGASGAFF. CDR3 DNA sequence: TGCAGTGCTAGAGGTGCTTCGGGAGCTTTCTTT.